These T cell receptor beta chains were read from a single sample in a study of control samples from healthy donors and cancer patients. Using immunoSEQ multiplex PCR, the repertoire was profiled, and TCRdb retains in-frame clones only, with some absent. The profile shows around 18,000 clones, about 86% of them singletons. The material sequenced was PBMCs. Receptors were obtained from a woman in her seventies with colorectal cancer. The CDR3 runs from the conserved cysteine through the conserved F or W.

CASSFGTSGRNTQYF	TRBV7-2	TRBJ2-3
CASSPPGRALADTQYF	TRBV9	TRBJ2-3
CASSEVGYTF	TRBV2	TRBJ1-2
CASRRGSPYEQYF	TRBV2	TRBJ2-7
CASSLPLGGQNYEQYF	TRBV7-9	TRBJ2-7
CASSPSEGFGNTIYF	TRBV9	TRBJ1-3
CASSQEEAGGPHEQFF	TRBV4-2	TRBJ2-1
CASSQYNSPLHF	TRBV11-3	TRBJ1-6
CASSRGGDVTDTQYF	TRBV5-8	TRBJ2-3
CASWTGTYGYTF	TRBV6-5	TRBJ1-2
CASSATRPRGFYGYTF	TRBV6-1	TRBJ1-2
CASSLSTGFSGTQYF	TRBV7-9	TRBJ2-5
CASSQEVSSGGTDTQYF	TRBV4-3	TRBJ2-3
CASGWRTGEAFF	TRBV12-5	TRBJ1-1
CASSYQSGTRRETQYF	TRBV7-2	TRBJ2-5
CAISEGRAEETQYF	TRBV10-3	TRBJ2-5
CASSSGSRLAGERGYEQYF	TRBV13	TRBJ2-7
CASSIVPETQYF	TRBV19	TRBJ2-5
CASSQDPRTFNYGYTF	TRBV4-2	TRBJ1-2
CASSPPDSGTQYF	TRBV18	TRBJ2-3
CASSPVGLAEPPRFF	TRBV9	TRBJ2-1
CASSLMRLEKLFF	TRBV12-3/TRBV12-4	TRBJ1-4
CASTLSPGLSYNEQFF	TRBV11-2	TRBJ2-1
CASVSLDRETQYF	TRBV23-1	TRBJ2-5
CASSWGQGEKLFF	TRBV5-6	TRBJ1-4
CASSQEAGRGGNNEQFF	TRBV3-1/TRBV3-2	TRBJ2-1
CASSLSQGSEQYF	TRBV27	TRBJ2-7
CASSSRTSGKTDTQYF	TRBV18	TRBJ2-3
CASSQVGQTYNEQFF	TRBV4-2	TRBJ2-1
CASSPSGQATPQQYF	TRBV18	TRBJ2-7
CASSLDMMGETQYF	TRBV11-3	TRBJ2-5
CATSDLPTSGGFLTYNEQFF	TRBV24-1	TRBJ2-1
CASSFGQGAEKLFF	TRBV5-1	TRBJ1-4
CASSQVRTGNYGYTF	TRBV4-2	TRBJ1-2
CATGDSKEAFF	TRBV6-5	TRBJ1-1
CASSQGGQGNTEAFF	TRBV4-2	TRBJ1-1
CASSQGPLAGGGYEQYF	TRBV3-1/TRBV3-2	TRBJ2-7
CASSLGRATYEQYF	TRBV7-2	TRBJ2-7